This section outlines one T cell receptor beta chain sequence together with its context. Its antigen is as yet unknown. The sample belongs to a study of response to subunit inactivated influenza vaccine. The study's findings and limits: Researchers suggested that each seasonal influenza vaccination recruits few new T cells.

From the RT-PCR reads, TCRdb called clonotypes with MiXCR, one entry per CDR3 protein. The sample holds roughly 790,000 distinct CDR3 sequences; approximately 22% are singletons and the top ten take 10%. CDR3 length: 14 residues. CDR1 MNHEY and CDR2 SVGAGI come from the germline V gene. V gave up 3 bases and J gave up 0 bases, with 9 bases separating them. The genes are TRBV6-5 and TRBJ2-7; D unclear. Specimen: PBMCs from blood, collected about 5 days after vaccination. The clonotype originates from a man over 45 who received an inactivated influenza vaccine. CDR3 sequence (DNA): TGTGCCAGCAGTTATGAGTCGAGCTCCTACGAGCAGTACTTC. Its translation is CASSYESSSYEQYF.